This T cell receptor (beta chain) was identified during a study of shared clonotypes between healthy human individuals. Study information: A couple of female and a few male donors aged 18 to 49 were enrolled. Three plates were used per donor for CD4 naive, three for CD4 memory, two for CD8 naive and one for CD8 memory.

Sorted-subset replicate PCRs used 150 to 200 ng of genomic DNA. This amount corresponded to 25,000 to 30,000 T cell genomes. Data came from immunoSEQ multiplex PCR; TCRdb stores just in-frame clones and leaves some out. The sample contains around 1.9 million clones, about 93% of which appear only once. There are 14 residues in the CDR3. Trimming shortened V by 2 bases and J by 4 bases, and 11 bases separated the two germline ends. Germline assignment: CDR1 SNHLY and CDR2 FYNNEI. Naive-designated CD8 cells lacked CD45RO, were positively enriched for CCR7, and omitted terminally differentiated effector memory CD45RA+ cells. All donors were healthy HIV-negative adults lacking recent acute infections or vaccinations.

The receptor comes from a man aged 18 to 30 in good health. Some clones in this sample may be carry-over from other donors' samples. The source material was naive CD8+ T cells from PBMCs. The rearrangement uses TRBV2 and TRBJ2-5, with D perhaps assigned TRBD1 or TRBD2 (5 bases each). The CDR3 region has the DNA TGTGCCAGCAGTGAAAGGATGAGGGGAGAGACCCAGTACTTC. This translates into CASSERMRGETQYF.